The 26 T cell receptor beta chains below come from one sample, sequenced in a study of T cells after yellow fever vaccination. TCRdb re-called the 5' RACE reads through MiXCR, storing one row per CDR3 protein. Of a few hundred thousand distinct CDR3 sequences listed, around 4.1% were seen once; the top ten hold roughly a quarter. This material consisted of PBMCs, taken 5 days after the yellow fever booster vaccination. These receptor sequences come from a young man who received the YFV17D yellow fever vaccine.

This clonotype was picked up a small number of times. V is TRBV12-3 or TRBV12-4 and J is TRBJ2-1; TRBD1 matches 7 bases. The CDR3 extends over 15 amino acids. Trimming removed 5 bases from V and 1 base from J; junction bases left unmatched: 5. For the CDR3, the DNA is TGTGCCAGCAGTCTACAGGGGTGGTCCTACAATGAGCAGTTCTTC. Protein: CASSLQGWSYNEQFF.

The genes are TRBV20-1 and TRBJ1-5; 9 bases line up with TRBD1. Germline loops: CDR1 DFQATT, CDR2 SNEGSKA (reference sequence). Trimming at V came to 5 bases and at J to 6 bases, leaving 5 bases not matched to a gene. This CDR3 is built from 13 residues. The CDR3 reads CSALQGAGQPQHF. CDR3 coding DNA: TGCAGTGCTCTACAGGGGGCGGGTCAGCCCCAGCATTTT.

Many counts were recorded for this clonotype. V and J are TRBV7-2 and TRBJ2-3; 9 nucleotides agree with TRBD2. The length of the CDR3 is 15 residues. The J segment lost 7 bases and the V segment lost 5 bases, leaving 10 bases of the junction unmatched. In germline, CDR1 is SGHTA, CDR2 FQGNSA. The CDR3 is CASSDPGLAMNTQYF. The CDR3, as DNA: TGTGCCAGCAGCGATCCGGGACTAGCAATGAATACGCAGTATTTT.

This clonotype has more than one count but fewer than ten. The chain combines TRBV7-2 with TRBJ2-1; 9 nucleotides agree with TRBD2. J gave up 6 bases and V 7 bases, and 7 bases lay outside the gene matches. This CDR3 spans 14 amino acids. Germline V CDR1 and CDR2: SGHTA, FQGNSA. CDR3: CASTYWRGGNEQFF. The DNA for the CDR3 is TGTGCCAGCACCTATTGGCGGGGGGGCAATGAGCAGTTCTTC. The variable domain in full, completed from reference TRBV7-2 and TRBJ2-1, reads GAGVSQSPSNKVTEKGKDVELRCDPISGHTALYWYRQSLGQGLEFLIYFQGNSAPDKSGLPSDRFSAERTGGSVSTLTIQRTQQEDSAVYLCASTYWRGGNEQFFGPGTRLTVL.

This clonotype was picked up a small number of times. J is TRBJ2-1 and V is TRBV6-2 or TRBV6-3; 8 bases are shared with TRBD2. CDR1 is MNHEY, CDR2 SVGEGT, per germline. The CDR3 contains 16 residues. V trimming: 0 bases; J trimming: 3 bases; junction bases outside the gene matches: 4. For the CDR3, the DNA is TGTGCCAGCAGTTACTCAGTAGCGGGGAGCTACAATGAGCAGTTCTTC. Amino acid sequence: CASSYSVAGSYNEQFF.

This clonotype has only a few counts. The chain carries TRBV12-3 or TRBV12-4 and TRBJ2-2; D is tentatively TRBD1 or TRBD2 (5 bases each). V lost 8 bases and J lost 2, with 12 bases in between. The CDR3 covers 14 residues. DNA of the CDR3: TGTGCCAGCGGGTCGGGACCTAACACCGGGGAGCTGTTTTTT. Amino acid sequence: CASGSGPNTGELFF.

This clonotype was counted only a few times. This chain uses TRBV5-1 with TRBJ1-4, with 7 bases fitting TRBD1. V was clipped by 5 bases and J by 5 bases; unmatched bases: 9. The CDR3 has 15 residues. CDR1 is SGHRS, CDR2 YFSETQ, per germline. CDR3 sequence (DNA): TGCGCCAGCAGGGGACTTGGACAGGCGAATGAAAAACTGTTTTTT. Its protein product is CASRGLGQANEKLFF.

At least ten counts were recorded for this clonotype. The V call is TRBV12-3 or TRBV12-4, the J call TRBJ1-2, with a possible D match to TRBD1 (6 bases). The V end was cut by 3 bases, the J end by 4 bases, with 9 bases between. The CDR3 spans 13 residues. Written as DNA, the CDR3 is TGTGCCAGCAGTTTCCCGGACAGCTATGGCTACACCTTC. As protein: CASSFPDSYGYTF.

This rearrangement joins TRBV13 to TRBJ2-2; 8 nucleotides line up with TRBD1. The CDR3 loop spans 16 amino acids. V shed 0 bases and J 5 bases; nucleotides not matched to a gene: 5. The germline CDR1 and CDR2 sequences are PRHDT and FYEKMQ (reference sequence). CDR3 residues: CASSLGRGRGTGELFF. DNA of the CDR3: TGTGCCAGCAGCTTAGGCAGGGGGCGCGGGACCGGGGAGCTGTTTTTT.

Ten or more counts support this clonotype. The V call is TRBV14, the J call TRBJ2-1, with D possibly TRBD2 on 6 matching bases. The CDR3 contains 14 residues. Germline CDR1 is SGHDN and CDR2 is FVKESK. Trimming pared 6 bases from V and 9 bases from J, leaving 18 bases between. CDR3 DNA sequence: TGTGCCAGCAGTTCGGGAGAAGGGTACGGTGAGCAGTTCTTC. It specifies CASSSGEGYGEQFF.

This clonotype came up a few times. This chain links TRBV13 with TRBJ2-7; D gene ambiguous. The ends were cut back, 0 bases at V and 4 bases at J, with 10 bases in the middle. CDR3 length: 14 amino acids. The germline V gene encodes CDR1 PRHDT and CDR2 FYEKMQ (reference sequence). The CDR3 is CASSLGLLPYEQYV. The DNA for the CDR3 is TGTGCCAGCAGCTTAGGCCTCTTGCCTTACGAGCAGTACGTC.

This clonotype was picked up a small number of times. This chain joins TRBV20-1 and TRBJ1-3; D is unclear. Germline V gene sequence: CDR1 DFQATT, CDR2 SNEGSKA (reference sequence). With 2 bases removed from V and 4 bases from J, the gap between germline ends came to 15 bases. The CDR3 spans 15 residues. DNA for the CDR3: TGCAGTGCTAGAAACCCCAGGTCCGAAGGAAACACCATATATTTT. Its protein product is CSARNPRSEGNTIYF.

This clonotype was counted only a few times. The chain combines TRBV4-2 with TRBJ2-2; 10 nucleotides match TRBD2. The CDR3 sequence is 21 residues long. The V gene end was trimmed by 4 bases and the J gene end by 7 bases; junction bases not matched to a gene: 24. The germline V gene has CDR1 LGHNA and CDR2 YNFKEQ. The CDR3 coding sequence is TGTGCCAGCAGCCCAACCCACGGGAACTATAAGCGGGGGGGCCGATTCGGGGAGCTGTTTTTT. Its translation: CASSPTHGNYKRGGRFGELFF.

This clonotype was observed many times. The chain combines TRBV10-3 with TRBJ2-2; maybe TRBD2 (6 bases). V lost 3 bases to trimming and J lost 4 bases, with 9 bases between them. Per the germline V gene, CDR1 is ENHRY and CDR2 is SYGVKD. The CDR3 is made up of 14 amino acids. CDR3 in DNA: TGTGCCATCAGTGAACTAGCTAGCACCGGGGAGCTGTTTTTT. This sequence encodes CAISELASTGELFF.

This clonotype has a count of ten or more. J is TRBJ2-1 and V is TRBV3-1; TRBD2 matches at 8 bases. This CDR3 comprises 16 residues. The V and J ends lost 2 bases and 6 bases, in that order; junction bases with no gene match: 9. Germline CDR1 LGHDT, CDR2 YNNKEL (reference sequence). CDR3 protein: CASSQSLGLVANEQFF. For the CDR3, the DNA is TGTGCCAGCAGCCAATCTCTGGGACTAGTCGCCAATGAGCAGTTCTTC.

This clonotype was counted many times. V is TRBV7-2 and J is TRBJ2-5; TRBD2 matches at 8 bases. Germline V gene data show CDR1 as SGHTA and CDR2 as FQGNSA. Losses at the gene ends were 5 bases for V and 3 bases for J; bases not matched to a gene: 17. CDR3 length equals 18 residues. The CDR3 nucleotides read TGTGCCAGCAGCCGAGGGGTTACCGGACTAGCAGGGGAAGAGACCCAGTACTTC. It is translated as CASSRGVTGLAGEETQYF.

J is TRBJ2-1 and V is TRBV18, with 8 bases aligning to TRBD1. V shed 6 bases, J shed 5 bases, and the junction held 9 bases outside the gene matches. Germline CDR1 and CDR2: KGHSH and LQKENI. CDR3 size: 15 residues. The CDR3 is CASSLETGAHNEQFF. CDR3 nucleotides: TGTGCCAGCTCTCTCGAGACAGGGGCTCACAATGAGCAGTTCTTC. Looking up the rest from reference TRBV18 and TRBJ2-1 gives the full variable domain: NAGVMQNPRHLVRRRGQEARLRCSPMKGHSHVYWYRQLPEEGLKFMVYLQKENIIDESGMPKERFSAEFPKEGPSILRIQQVVRGDSAAYFCASSLETGAHNEQFFGPGTRLTVL.

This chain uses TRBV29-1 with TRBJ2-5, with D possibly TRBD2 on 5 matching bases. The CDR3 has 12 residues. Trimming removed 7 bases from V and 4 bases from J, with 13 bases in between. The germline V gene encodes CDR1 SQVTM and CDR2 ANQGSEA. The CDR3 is CSAQRSGETQYF. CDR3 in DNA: TGCAGCGCACAGCGGTCCGGAGAGACCCAGTACTTC.

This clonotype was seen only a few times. CDR3 nucleotide sequence: TGCGCCAGCAGCCCATTACTAGCGGGGGGCCCATGGGAGCAGTACTTC. Encoded protein: CASSPLLAGGPWEQYF. The rearrangement uses TRBV4-3 and TRBJ2-7; 12 bases agree with TRBD2. Germline CDR1 LGHNA, CDR2 YSLEER. The ends lost 4 bases at V and 7 bases at J; junction bases unmatched: 11. The CDR3 is made up of 16 amino acids.

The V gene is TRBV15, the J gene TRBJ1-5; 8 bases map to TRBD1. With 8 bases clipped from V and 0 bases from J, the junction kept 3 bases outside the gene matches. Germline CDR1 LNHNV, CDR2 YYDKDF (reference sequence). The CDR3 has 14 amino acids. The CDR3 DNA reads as TGTGCCACCGGACAGGGTTATAGCAATCAGCCCCAGCATTTT. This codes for CATGQGYSNQPQHF.

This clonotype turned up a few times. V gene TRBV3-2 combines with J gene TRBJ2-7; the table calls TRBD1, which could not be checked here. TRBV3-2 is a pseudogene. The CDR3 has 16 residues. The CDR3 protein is CASSPGTGNLAYEQYV. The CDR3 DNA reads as TGTGCCAGCAGCCCCGGGACAGGGAATTTGGCCTACGAGCAGTACGTC.

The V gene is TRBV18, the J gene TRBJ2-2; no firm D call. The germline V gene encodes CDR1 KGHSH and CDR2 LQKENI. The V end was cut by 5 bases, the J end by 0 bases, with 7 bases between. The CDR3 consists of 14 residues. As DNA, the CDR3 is TGTGCCAGCTCAGACATCCCGAACACCGGGGAGCTGTTTTTT. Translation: CASSDIPNTGELFF. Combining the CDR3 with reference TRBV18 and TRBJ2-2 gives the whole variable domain NAGVMQNPRHLVRRRGQEARLRCSPMKGHSHVYWYRQLPEEGLKFMVYLQKENIIDESGMPKERFSAEFPKEGPSILRIQQVVRGDSAAYFCASSDIPNTGELFFGEGSRLTVL.

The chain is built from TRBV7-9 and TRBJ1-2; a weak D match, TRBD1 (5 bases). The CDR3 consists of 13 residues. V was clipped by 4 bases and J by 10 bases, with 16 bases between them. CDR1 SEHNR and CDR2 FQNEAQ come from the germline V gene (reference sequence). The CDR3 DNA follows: TGTGCCAGCAGCTCCCAATACCTACAGGCCTACACCTTC. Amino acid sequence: CASSSQYLQAYTF.

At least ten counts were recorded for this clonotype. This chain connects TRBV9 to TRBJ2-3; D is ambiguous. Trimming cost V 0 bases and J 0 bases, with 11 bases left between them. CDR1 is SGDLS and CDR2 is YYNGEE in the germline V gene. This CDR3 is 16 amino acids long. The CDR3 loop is CASSVAPAFSTDTQYF. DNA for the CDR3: TGTGCCAGCAGCGTAGCCCCAGCGTTTAGCACAGATACGCAGTATTTT.

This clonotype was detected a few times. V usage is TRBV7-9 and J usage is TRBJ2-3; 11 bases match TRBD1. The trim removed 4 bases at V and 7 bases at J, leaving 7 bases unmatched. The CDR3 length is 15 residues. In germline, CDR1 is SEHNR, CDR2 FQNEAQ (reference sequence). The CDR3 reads CASSSGQGAIHTQYF. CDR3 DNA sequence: TGTGCCAGCAGCTCCGGACAGGGGGCGATACATACGCAGTATTTT.

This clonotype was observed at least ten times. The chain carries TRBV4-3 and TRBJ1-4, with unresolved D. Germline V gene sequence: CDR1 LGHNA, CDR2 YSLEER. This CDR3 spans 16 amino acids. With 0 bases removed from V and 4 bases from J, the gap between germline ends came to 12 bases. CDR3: CASSQDRNMDNEKLFF. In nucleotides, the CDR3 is TGCGCCAGCAGCCAAGATCGGAACATGGATAATGAAAAACTGTTTTTT.